The 27 T cell receptor beta chains below were found in one sample sequenced in a study of OX40 agonist ivuxolimab in advanced cancers. Generated by immunoSEQ multiplex PCR, the TCRdb table keeps only in-frame clones and is missing some. The sample includes around 9,700 clones, roughly 80% of them seen just once. The sample in question was CD4+ or CD8+ T cells sorted from blood, obtained in a trial of the OX40 agonist ivuxolimab. The receptors were gathered from an adult with an advanced solid tumor such as melanoma, head and neck, liver or kidney cancer.

This clone was recorded only once. The chain employs TRBV7-2 and TRBJ1-2; D ambiguous. The CDR3 is made up of 16 amino acids. Per the germline V gene, CDR1 is SGHTA and CDR2 is FQGNSA. V lost 2 bases, J lost 0 bases, and 13 bases lay in between. CDR3 loop: CASSLLFVSPNYGYTF. In nucleotides, the CDR3 is TGTGCCAGCAGCTTACTCTTTGTCAGCCCTAACTATGGCTACACCTTC.

The V gene is TRBV4-3, the J gene TRBJ2-1, with D perhaps matching TRBD2 (6 bases). Between the trimmed V and J ends, which lost 0 bases and 6 bases, there was a span of 12 bases. In germline, CDR1 is LGHNA, CDR2 YSLEER. This CDR3 is built from 15 residues. CDR3 protein: CASSQDTSPINEQFF. The CDR3 bases are TGCGCCAGCAGCCAAGATACTAGCCCGATCAATGAGCAGTTCTTC.

The chain employs TRBV12-5 and TRBJ2-7; TRBD2 matches at 8 bases. With 5 bases clipped from V and 4 bases from J, the junction kept 13 bases outside the gene matches. CDR3 length equals 16 residues. Germline V gene sequence: CDR1 LGHNT, CDR2 FRNRAP. DNA of the CDR3: TGTGCTAGTGGTCAACCATTCCGGGAGGGGTTTTACGAGCAGTACTTC. Protein: CASGQPFREGFYEQYF.

The chain carries TRBV19 and TRBJ1-5; tentative D call: TRBD1 (5 bases). Germline V lookup: CDR1 LNHDA, CDR2 SQIVND (reference sequence). V dropped 0 bases and J dropped 7 bases, with 19 bases sitting between them. This CDR3 has 17 residues. DNA of the CDR3: TGTGCCAGTAGTATAGAACGCAACAGGCCGCAGGACCAGCCCCAGCATTTT. Translated, it gives CASSIERNRPQDQPQHF.

V usage is TRBV6-1 and J usage is TRBJ1-1, with unresolved D. The germline V gene has CDR1 MNHNS and CDR2 SASEGT. The CDR3 runs to 15 residues. With 2 bases removed from V and 4 bases from J, the gap between germline ends came to 14 bases. As DNA, the CDR3 is TGTGCCAGCAGTGAAAATTCGGCTGGGGTCACTGAAGCTTTCTTT. Translation gives CASSENSAGVTEAFF.

The chain carries TRBV28 and TRBJ2-7; 10 positions agree with TRBD1. The CDR3 length is 20 residues. The ends lost 6 bases at V and 6 bases at J; junction bases unmatched: 26. The V gene's germline CDR1 is MDHEN and CDR2 SYDVKM. The CDR3 is CASRNRAGTGATFPSTEQYF. The CDR3 DNA reads as TGTGCCAGCAGAAATCGGGCCGGGACAGGGGCCACCTTTCCGTCCACCGAGCAGTACTTC.

CDR3 sequence: CASSNSPTSGGSSYNEQFF. Written as DNA, the CDR3 is TGTGCCAGCAGCAATAGCCCTACTAGCGGGGGAAGCTCCTACAATGAGCAGTTCTTC. The chain employs TRBV7-8 and TRBJ2-1; 11 bases are shared with TRBD2. The CDR3 spans 19 residues. CDR1 and CDR2 (germline): SGHVS, FQNEAQ. V shed 5 bases, J shed 0 bases, and the junction held 12 bases outside the gene matches.

This sequence joins TRBV5-1 and TRBJ2-7; possibly TRBD1 for D (6 bases). The CDR3 runs 12 residues. V lost 0 bases and J 6 bases, leaving 7 bases between the germline ends. From germline, CDR1 is SGHRS and CDR2 YFSETQ. The DNA of the CDR3 is TGCGCCAGCAGCTTGGCAGGGGCCGAGCAGTACTTC. It encodes CASSLAGAEQYF.

J is TRBJ1-1 and V is TRBV9; D remains ambiguous. The germline gives CDR1 SGDLS, CDR2 YYNGEE. The CDR3 contains 14 residues. V lost 2 bases, J lost 5 bases, and 13 bases lay in between. The CDR3 protein is CASSVSALDTEAFF. The CDR3 nucleotides are TGTGCCAGCAGCGTCAGCGCCCTAGATACTGAAGCTTTCTTT.

The chain carries TRBV27 and TRBJ2-2; D might be TRBD2 (6 bases). This CDR3 contains 15 residues. Germline values: CDR1 MNHEY, CDR2 SMNVEV (reference sequence). Between the trimmed V and J ends, which lost 1 base and 2 bases, there was a span of 8 bases. The CDR3 reads CASSLWRDNTGELFF. Here the CDR3 DNA reads TGTGCCAGCAGTTTATGGCGGGATAACACCGGGGAGCTGTTTTTT.

The CDR3 DNA reads as TGTGCCAGTAGTAAGACTAGCGGGGGGTTAGATACGCAGTATTTT. Residues: CASSKTSGGLDTQYF. V is TRBV19 and J is TRBJ2-3, with 13 bases aligning to TRBD2. This CDR3 comprises 15 residues. Germline trimming cut 4 bases from V and 5 bases from J; bases unmatched to any gene: 3. Germline CDR1 reads LNHDA; CDR2 reads SQIVND (reference sequence).

This chain joins TRBV29-1 and TRBJ1-1, with 10 bases identical to TRBD1. The J segment lost 6 bases and the V segment lost 6 bases, leaving 7 bases of the junction unmatched. CDR3 length: 13 residues. The germline gives CDR1 SQVTM, CDR2 ANQGSEA. Written as DNA, the CDR3 is TGCAGCGTAAACGGACAGGGGGGGGCTGAAGCTTTCTTT. It encodes CSVNGQGGAEAFF.

There are a few counts of this clone. The genes are TRBV28 and TRBJ2-7; 8 bases fit TRBD1. This CDR3 is built from 14 residues. Unmatched junction bases numbered 2, after V lost 1 base and J lost 3 bases. Germline V lookup: CDR1 MDHEN, CDR2 SYDVKM. The CDR3 protein is CASSLLGQGYEQYF. CDR3 DNA: TGTGCCAGCAGTTTATTAGGACAGGGCTACGAGCAGTACTTC.

The chain uses TRBV28 and TRBJ2-7, with 8 bases identical to TRBD2. The CDR3 has 15 amino acids. Germline V gives CDR1 MDHEN, CDR2 SYDVKM. V was pared by 7 bases and J by 3 bases, with 11 bases of the junction left unmatched. The CDR3 region has the DNA TGTGCCAGCACTTTTCTAGCGGGCAACCTCTACGAGCAGTACTTC. This translates into CASTFLAGNLYEQYF. Combining the CDR3 with reference TRBV28 and TRBJ2-7 gives the whole variable domain DVKVTQSSRYLVKRTGEKVFLECVQDMDHENMFWYRQDPGLGLRLIYFSYDVKMKEKGDIPEGYSVSREKKERFSLILESASTNQTSMYLCASTFLAGNLYEQYFGPGTRLTVT.

This clone is labeled as medium-sized (0.01 to 0.1%). The chain is built from TRBV14 and TRBJ2-3; 8 bases are shared with TRBD1. Germline trimming cut 2 bases from V and 2 bases from J; bases unmatched to any gene: 3. Germline V lookup: CDR1 SGHDN, CDR2 FVKESK. This CDR3 has 15 residues. Written as DNA, the CDR3 is TGTGCCAGCAGCCAACTCAGGGGGCTCACAGATACGCAGTATTTT. Amino acids: CASSQLRGLTDTQYF. The full variable domain, its missing parts supplied by reference TRBV14 and TRBJ2-3, is EAGVTQFPSHSVIEKGQTVTLRCDPISGHDNLYWYRRVMGKEIKFLLHFVKESKQDESGMPNNRFLAERTGGTYSTLKVQPAELEDSGVYFCASSQLRGLTDTQYFGPGTRLTVL.

This rearrangement joins TRBV6-4 to TRBJ2-3, with D hard to call. V was shortened by 3 bases and J by 8 bases, with 6 bases between the two germline ends. This CDR3 spans 11 amino acids. CDR1 is MRHNA, CDR2 SNTAGT, per germline. The CDR3 DNA sequence: TGTGCCAGCAGTGAAGCTACTACGCAGTATTTT. It specifies CASSEATTQYF.

This rearrangement joins TRBV27 to TRBJ2-6; D remains unclear. The CDR3 totals 15 residues. Trimming left V 3 bases short and J 0 bases short, with 6 bases between. In germline, CDR1 is MNHEY, CDR2 SMNVEV (reference sequence). CDR3 nucleotide sequence: TGTGCCAGCAGTTTGAGAGACTCTGGGGCCAACGTCCTGACTTTC. Residues: CASSLRDSGANVLTF.

V gene TRBV5-5 combines with J gene TRBJ1-5; no firm D call. CDR3 size: 14 residues. CDR1 is SGHKS, CDR2 YYEKEE, per germline (reference sequence). V lost 1 base, J lost 1 base, and 6 bases lay in between. The chain's CDR3 is CASSLYSSNQPQHF. The DNA of the CDR3 is TGTGCCAGCAGCTTGTACTCGAGCAATCAGCCCCAGCATTTT. Using reference TRBV5-5 and TRBJ1-5 for the parts outside the CDR3, the full variable domain is DAGVTQSPTHLIKTRGQQVTLRCSPISGHKSVSWYQQVLGQGPQFIFQYYEKEERGRGNFPDRFSARQFPNYSSELNVNALLLGDSALYLCASSLYSSNQPQHFGDGTRLSIL.

This chain links TRBV27 with TRBJ2-2, with a possible D match to TRBD2 (6 bases). CDR1 is MNHEY and CDR2 is SMNVEV in the germline V gene (reference sequence). This CDR3 comprises 14 residues. V was shortened by 0 bases and J by 5 bases, with 7 bases between the two germline ends. CDR3 coding DNA: TGTGCCAGCAGTTTATCTGGGAGGACCGGGGAGCTGTTTTTT. This encodes CASSLSGRTGELFF.

The chain uses TRBV29-1 and TRBJ2-7, with D possibly being TRBD1 (5 bases). V lost 3 bases, J lost 0 bases, and 12 bases lay in between. CDR1 and CDR2 (germline): SQVTM, ANQGSEA. The CDR3 contains 14 residues. The CDR3: CSVDGQGSSYEQYF. The CDR3 nucleotides are TGCAGCGTTGATGGGCAGGGCAGCTCCTACGAGCAGTACTTC.

This sequence joins TRBV2 and TRBJ1-1; D is unclear. The length of the CDR3 is 12 residues. Germline V gene lookup returns CDR1 SNHLY and CDR2 FYNNEI. Trimming took off 2 bases at V and 11 bases at J, with 12 bases between the two ends. CDR3 coding DNA: TGTGCCAGCAGTGAACGGAGACCGGGGGCTTTCTTT. Its translation: CASSERRPGAFF.

The chain links TRBV19 to TRBJ2-1; 7 bases are a match to TRBD1. The J segment lost 8 bases and the V segment lost 9 bases, leaving 19 bases of the junction unmatched. CDR3 length equals 16 residues. Germline values: CDR1 LNHDA, CDR2 SQIVND (reference sequence). The CDR3 spells CASSPTGKKVGYEQFF. CDR3 nucleotides: TGTGCCAGCTCCCCGACAGGGAAAAAGGTAGGATATGAGCAGTTCTTC.

The CDR3, as DNA: TGTGCCAGCAGTTTAAGCAACACCGGGGAGCTGTTTTTT. Amino acids: CASSLSNTGELFF. The chain recombines TRBV28 with TRBJ2-2; no firm D call. V shed 2 bases and J shed 2 bases, with 3 bases lying between them. The CDR3 spans 13 residues. In germline, CDR1 is MDHEN, CDR2 SYDVKM.

The rearrangement uses TRBV7-2 and TRBJ1-2; 11 nucleotides align to TRBD1. This CDR3 comprises 16 residues. Germline CDR1 reads SGHTA; CDR2 reads FQGNSA. Trimming at V came to 7 bases and at J to 2 bases, leaving 9 bases not matched to a gene. CDR3 loop: CASTYLDRGQNYGYTF. Written as DNA, the CDR3 is TGTGCCAGCACCTATCTGGACAGGGGGCAGAACTATGGCTACACCTTC.

V usage is TRBV29-1 and J usage is TRBJ2-7; the D is unclear. V lost 2 bases to trimming and J lost 3 bases, with 11 bases between them. The V gene's germline CDR1 is SQVTM and CDR2 ANQGSEA. The CDR3 spans 13 residues. CDR3 protein: CSVESGPVYEQYF. Here the CDR3 DNA reads TGCAGCGTTGAATCTGGTCCGGTCTACGAGCAGTACTTC.

The chain links TRBV6-1 to TRBJ2-2; D is unresolved. The CDR3 consists of 14 residues. Deletions cut 10 bases from V and 4 bases from J, with 16 bases between. Germline values: CDR1 MNHNS, CDR2 SASEGT. The chain's CDR3 is CATLRRHITGELFF. DNA for the CDR3: TGTGCCACTCTCCGGCGACACATCACCGGGGAGCTGTTTTTT.

In its sample, this clone was seen once. This chain joins TRBV4-1 and TRBJ1-2; 10 bases agree with TRBD1. This CDR3 has 16 residues. CDR1 is MGHRA and CDR2 is YSYEKL in the germline V gene. J was trimmed by 3 bases and V by 1 base; bases with no gene match: 5. The chain's CDR3 is CASSQAPGTGDYGYTF. The CDR3 DNA sequence: TGCGCCAGCAGCCAAGCGCCCGGGACAGGGGACTATGGCTACACCTTC.